The 13 T cell receptor beta chains below all came from one sample that was sequenced in a study of blood T cells in healthy people across ages. Combining a sample-barcoded 5' primer with a J-beta primer mix, a second PCR ran for roughly 7 to 12 cycles. MiXCR was run by TCRdb on the 5' RACE reads, yielding one entry per CDR3 protein. The sample gives about 1.1 million distinct CDR3 sequences, roughly two fifths of which show up once; around 13% is in the top ten. Sequencing was performed on blood. The receptors were sampled from a man between 18 and 29 years old in good health.

The V call is TRBV7-2, the J call TRBJ1-2; tentatively, D is TRBD1 (5 bases). The CDR3 is 13 amino acids. V lost 5 bases to trimming and J lost 2 bases, with 9 bases between them. CDR1 and CDR2 (germline): SGHTA, FQGNSA. CDR3 residues: CASSMDMNYGYTF. CDR3 sequence (DNA): TGTGCCAGCAGCATGGACATGAACTATGGCTACACCTTC.

The table lists this clonotype with a few counts. The chain joins TRBV2 to TRBJ2-5; the D gene could be TRBD1 or TRBD2 (5 bases each). V lost 4 bases to trimming and J lost 1 base, with 13 bases between them. Germline values: CDR1 SNHLY, CDR2 FYNNEI. The CDR3 covers 15 residues. CDR3 in DNA: TGTGCCAGCAGTGGGTACGGGACGATCCAAGAGACCCAGTACTTC. The encoded protein is CASSGYGTIQETQYF.

In regard to this clonotype: An end of the junction does not agree with germline; a read error may underlie this. This chain connects TRBV6-5 to TRBJ2-1; TRBD2 is a possible D gene (5 bases). The CDR3 sequence is 12 residues long. Germline V gene data show CDR1 as MNHEY and CDR2 as SVGAGI. The CDR3 loop is CVSSRSGNEQFF. CDR3 DNA: TGTGTCAGCAGTCGGTCGGGGAATGAGCAGTTCTTC.

The rearrangement uses TRBV20-1 and TRBJ2-3; D is possibly TRBD1 (6 bases). CDR1 and CDR2 from the germline V gene are DFQATT and SNEGSKA (reference sequence). V was pared by 6 bases and J by 2 bases, with 21 bases between. This CDR3 has 16 residues. In DNA, the CDR3 is TGCAGTGCCCGGCAGACAGGCACTTCTACCACAGATACGCAGTATTTT. It translates to CSARQTGTSTTDTQYF.

This clonotype was seen a handful of times. The chain couples TRBV20-1 to TRBJ1-2; D possibly corresponds to TRBD1 (5 bases). This CDR3 has 13 amino acids. Germline V gene lookup returns CDR1 DFQATT and CDR2 SNEGSKA (reference sequence). The V end was cut by 1 base, the J end by 7 bases, with 13 bases between. The CDR3 is CSARVGRESGYTF. CDR3 bases: TGCAGTGCTAGAGTAGGCAGGGAAAGTGGCTACACCTTC.

The gene calls are TRBV7-2 and TRBJ2-5, with a weak D call TRBD1 (6 bases). V lost 4 bases, J lost 1 base, and 13 bases lay in between. CDR3 length: 15 residues. Per the germline V gene, CDR1 is SGHTA and CDR2 is FQGNSA. CDR3 protein: CASSYLDRFQETQYF. CDR3 DNA: TGTGCCAGCAGCTACTTGGACAGATTCCAAGAGACCCAGTACTTC.

V usage is TRBV7-2 and J usage is TRBJ1-1; D uncertain. The CDR3 runs 14 residues. Trimming took off 1 base at V and 0 bases at J, with 6 bases between the two ends. The germline CDR1 and CDR2 sequences are SGHTA and FQGNSA. This CDR3 reads CASSLENMNTEAFF. The CDR3 DNA reads as TGTGCCAGCAGCTTAGAGAACATGAACACTGAAGCTTTCTTT.

This clonotype came up a few times. CDR3 nucleotide sequence: TGTGCCAGCAGTTCCTCCCCGGGTGGTGAAAAACTGTTTTTT. Translated: CASSSSPGGEKLFF. The chain combines TRBV12-3 or TRBV12-4 with TRBJ1-4; D is unclear. V lost 4 bases and J 7 bases, leaving 13 bases between the germline ends. This CDR3 has 14 residues.

This clonotype was detected a few times. V gene TRBV20-1 combines with J gene TRBJ2-4; D unclear. The DNA end lines up better with TRBJ2-7; the J call may be wrong. The CDR3 is 12 residues long. Germline CDR1 DFQATT, CDR2 SNEGSKA (reference sequence). The DNA of the CDR3 is TGCAGTGCTAGAGAGGAAGGGTACGAGCAGTACTTC. Translated: CSAREEGYEQYF.

This clonotype came up many times. J is TRBJ2-1 and V is TRBV20-1; 8 bases are shared with TRBD2. Germline lookup yields CDR1 DFQATT and CDR2 SNEGSKA (reference sequence). The V and J ends lost 2 bases and 5 bases, in that order; junction bases with no gene match: 5. This CDR3 has 14 amino acids. In DNA, the CDR3 is TGCAGTGCTAGAAAGCGGGGGATTGACAATGAGCAGTTCTTC. It yields the protein CSARKRGIDNEQFF.

The chain links TRBV28 to TRBJ1-5; D ambiguous. The V gene lost 3 bases and the J gene lost 6 bases, with 12 bases spanning the gap. The CDR3 has 14 amino acids. Per germline, CDR1 MDHEN and CDR2 SYDVKM. CDR3 DNA: TGTGCCAGCAGTTTTCCTACCACCAGTCAGCCCCAGCATTTT. This codes for CASSFPTTSQPQHF.

The rearrangement uses TRBV6-5 and TRBJ2-5; D gene unclear. The V gene's germline CDR1 is MNHEY and CDR2 SVGAGI. The V end was cut by 0 bases, the J end by 2 bases, with 7 bases between. There are 14 residues in the CDR3. DNA for the CDR3: TGTGCCAGCAGTTACTCGCTCAGACAAGAGACCCAGTACTTC. The encoded protein is CASSYSLRQETQYF.

V gene TRBV6-2 or TRBV6-3 combines with J gene TRBJ2-2; a weak D match, TRBD1 (6 bases). The germline CDR1 and CDR2 sequences are MNHEY and SVGEGT. There are 14 residues in the CDR3. The V and J ends lost 6 bases and 5 bases respectively, with 13 bases between them. The CDR3 nucleotides read TGTGCCAGCAGCCGATACAGGGATACCGGGGAGCTGTTTTTT. It encodes CASSRYRDTGELFF.